This passage covers 18 T cell receptor beta chains from one sample sequenced in a study of Ad26.COV2.S vaccination and SARS-CoV-2 variants. The assay was immunoSEQ multiplex PCR, and TCRdb's table has in-frame clones only and misses some. The profile shows 85,000 to 95,000 clones, under 90% of them singletons. The source material was peripheral blood, sampled after recovery from COVID-19. All receptors come from a human donor who had recovered from COVID-19.

There are a few counts of this clone. This rearrangement joins TRBV7-9 to TRBJ2-1; D might be TRBD2 (7 bases). V was clipped by 1 base and J by 7 bases, with 14 bases between them. Germline lookup yields CDR1 SEHNR and CDR2 FQNEAQ (reference sequence). This CDR3 has 15 amino acids. The CDR3 DNA sequence: TGTGCCAGCAGCTTAGGTGGGGGAGGGGGGAATGAGCAGTTCTTC. Protein sequence: CASSLGGGGGNEQFF.

The genes are TRBV5-4 and TRBJ2-7; TRBD2 agrees at 12 bases. The CDR3 spans 17 residues. Losses at the gene ends were 4 bases for V and 0 bases for J; bases not matched to a gene: 8. Germline CDR1 reads SGHNT; CDR2 reads YYREEE (reference sequence). DNA of the CDR3: TGTGCCAGCAGCCCAGGGACTAGCGGGTTTACCTCCTACGAGCAGTACTTC. This codes for CASSPGTSGFTSYEQYF.

The genes are TRBV4-3 and TRBJ1-2; 7 bases are shared with TRBD1. CDR1 LGHNA and CDR2 YSLEER come from the germline V gene. This CDR3 spans 16 amino acids. With V trimmed by 1 base and J by 5 bases, 10 bases remained unmatched. CDR3 amino acids: CASSQGRWQGDYGYTF. CDR3 coding DNA: TGCGCCAGCAGCCAAGGACGTTGGCAGGGGGATTATGGCTACACCTTC.

The chain links TRBV6-2 or TRBV6-3 to TRBJ1-6; D unclear. Trimming removed 6 bases from V and 8 bases from J, with 8 bases in between. The CDR3 sequence is 12 residues long. Per the germline V gene, CDR1 is MNHEY and CDR2 is SVGEGT. CDR3 sequence (DNA): TGTGCCAGCAGCCGGATGGATTCACCCCTCCACTTT. Translation gives CASSRMDSPLHF.

This clone was observed a single time. The CDR3 DNA follows: TGTGCCAGCAGCCGGGATTTGGCGGCTTACAATGAGCAGTTCTTC. Translated: CASSRDLAAYNEQFF. This chain links TRBV5-5 with TRBJ2-1; tentatively, D is TRBD2 (5 bases). The CDR3 loop spans 15 amino acids. Trimming cost V 4 bases and J 4 bases, with 15 bases left between them. In germline, CDR1 is SGHKS, CDR2 YYEKEE (reference sequence).

Written as DNA, the CDR3 is TGTGCCAGCATCCTGGGACAGGAAAATTCACCCCTCCACTTT. It translates to CASILGQENSPLHF. The chain employs TRBV25-1 and TRBJ1-6; 8 bases are shared with TRBD1. The CDR3 extends over 14 amino acids. V shed 7 bases and J 7 bases; nucleotides not matched to a gene: 6. CDR1 is MGHDK and CDR2 is SYGVNS in the germline V gene. The variable domain in full, completed from reference TRBV25-1 and TRBJ1-6, reads EADIYQTPRYLVIGTGKKITLECSQTMGHDKMYWYQQDPGMELHLIHYSYGVNSTEKGDLSSESTVSRIRTEHFPLTLESARPSHTSQYLCASILGQENSPLHFGNGTRLTVT.

V gene TRBV19 combines with J gene TRBJ1-2; possibly TRBD1 for D (5 bases). Trimming shortened V by 2 bases and J by 4 bases, and 26 bases separated the two germline ends. From germline, CDR1 is LNHDA and CDR2 SQIVND (reference sequence). CDR3 length: 19 amino acids. DNA for the CDR3: TGTGCCAGTAGTATAAGGTACAGGAGCCAACTACGAACCGGCTATGGCTACACCTTC. Amino acids: CASSIRYRSQLRTGYGYTF.

The rearrangement uses TRBV9 and TRBJ1-2; D is perhaps TRBD1 (5 bases). Trimming stripped 1 base from V and 3 bases from J, with 13 bases between. This CDR3 has 15 residues. Germline-derived CDR1 and CDR2 are SGDLS and YYNGEE. The CDR3 loop reads CASSVSKGRDYGYTF. The CDR3 region has the DNA TGTGCCAGCAGCGTATCCAAGGGGCGCGACTATGGCTACACCTTC.

The chain is built from TRBV5-1 and TRBJ2-7; a weak D match, TRBD1 (6 bases). Trimming removed 0 bases from V and 0 bases from J, with 10 bases in between. CDR3 length: 15 amino acids. The germline V gene has CDR1 SGHRS and CDR2 YFSETQ. CDR3 amino acids: CASSLAPGDSYEQYF. The CDR3 nucleotides are TGCGCCAGCAGCTTGGCACCAGGGGACTCCTACGAGCAGTACTTC.

The chain is built from TRBV27 and TRBJ2-1; TRBD2 matches at 14 bases. The germline CDR1 and CDR2 sequences are MNHEY and SMNVEV (reference sequence). V shed 4 bases, J shed 9 bases, and the junction held 8 bases outside the gene matches. The CDR3 consists of 16 residues. The CDR3 nucleotides read TGTGCCAGCAGTTCGCCGGGACTAGCGGGAGTCGGTGAGCAGTTCTTC. Translated: CASSSPGLAGVGEQFF.

CDR3 sequence: CATSRRQALNQPQHF. DNA for the CDR3: TGTGCCACCAGCAGAAGGCAGGCCTTGAATCAGCCCCAGCATTTT. This chain links TRBV15 with TRBJ1-5; no firm D call. V was cut by 2 bases and J by 4 bases, with 12 bases left in between. The germline V gene encodes CDR1 LNHNV and CDR2 YYDKDF (reference sequence). The CDR3 spans 15 residues.

This sequence joins TRBV27 and TRBJ1-2; D uncertain. Germline V CDR1 and CDR2: MNHEY, SMNVEV (reference sequence). V was trimmed by 4 bases and J by 8 bases, leaving 14 bases between them. This CDR3 contains 13 residues. The CDR3 spells CASSSGLLKGYTF. In nucleotides, the CDR3 is TGTGCCAGCAGTTCGGGTCTCTTGAAGGGCTACACCTTC.

This clone was detected a few times. The CDR3 here is CSVASGTETQYF. As DNA, the CDR3 is TGCAGCGTCGCTAGCGGGACGGAGACCCAGTACTTC. V is TRBV29-1 and J is TRBJ2-5, with 9 bases lining up with TRBD2. CDR1 is SQVTM, CDR2 ANQGSEA, per germline. This CDR3 has 12 residues. The trim removed 6 bases at V and 5 bases at J, leaving 4 bases unmatched.

This sequence joins TRBV19 and TRBJ2-1; D gene unclear. Trimming took 1 base from V and 7 from J, leaving 17 bases between them. The CDR3 has 16 amino acids. Germline V gene sequence: CDR1 LNHDA, CDR2 SQIVND (reference sequence). This chain's CDR3 is CASSIGRRRPRNEQFF. The CDR3 nucleotides read TGTGCCAGTAGTATAGGAAGGCGACGGCCACGGAATGAGCAGTTCTTC.

This chain links TRBV6-5 with TRBJ2-1; 10 bases are shared with TRBD2. There are 16 residues in the CDR3. With 0 bases clipped from V and 4 bases from J, the junction kept 3 bases outside the gene matches. Germline values: CDR1 MNHEY, CDR2 SVGAGI. The CDR3 reads CASSYSGSGRYNEQFF. CDR3 nucleotides: TGTGCCAGCAGTTACTCTGGTAGCGGGAGGTACAATGAGCAGTTCTTC.

This chain links TRBV27 with TRBJ2-7; maybe TRBD1 (6 bases). The length of the CDR3 is 14 residues. Looked up from germline, CDR1 is MNHEY and CDR2 is SMNVEV (reference sequence). Trimming removed 5 bases at V and 6 bases at J, with 17 bases between. This CDR3 is CASSPQGEAVEQYF. The CDR3 region has the DNA TGTGCCAGCAGTCCACAGGGTGAAGCGGTCGAGCAGTACTTC.

A single count supports this clone. The chain is built from TRBV23-1 and TRBJ2-7, with TRBD2 matching over 9 bases. TRBV23-1 is an open reading frame whose function is uncertain. V shed 0 bases, J shed 0 bases, and the junction held 6 bases outside the gene matches. This CDR3 comprises 17 residues. CDR3 amino acids: CASSQSGRTSVSYEQYF. DNA of the CDR3: TGCGCCAGCAGTCAATCGGGCCGGACTAGCGTCTCCTACGAGCAGTACTTC.

The V and J genes are TRBV19 and TRBJ1-5, with D perhaps matching TRBD1 (6 bases). The CDR3 spans 14 residues. The ends were cut back, 3 bases at V and 6 bases at J, with 12 bases in the middle. Per the germline V gene, CDR1 is LNHDA and CDR2 is SQIVND (reference sequence). The CDR3 DNA sequence: TGTGCCAGTAGTATGATAATAGGGGGTCAGCCCCAGCATTTT. Amino acid sequence: CASSMIIGGQPQHF.